These 12 T cell receptor beta chains came from one sample sequenced in a study of cytomegalovirus exposure and HLA in healthy donors. The study ran its PCR with 60 Vbeta and 13 Jbeta primers. Measured with immunoSEQ multiplex PCR; TCRdb has only the in-frame clones, and not every one. This table holds a few hundred thousand clones, 70% to 85% found once. The sequencing sample was made of PBMCs. These TCRs come from a woman aged 40 to 50 in good health and CMV-seronegative.

The chain has TRBV10-1 and TRBJ2-3; 10 bases match TRBD2. Per the germline V gene, CDR1 is WNHNN and CDR2 is SYGVQD (reference sequence). V was clipped by 6 bases and J by 5 bases; unmatched bases: 5. The CDR3 has 14 amino acids. This chain's CDR3 is CASRAGGPGDTQYF. The CDR3 DNA sequence: TGCGCCAGCAGAGCGGGGGGGCCTGGAGATACGCAGTATTTT.

The V call is TRBV14, the J call TRBJ2-2; TRBD2 matches at 11 bases. V shed 4 bases, J shed 1 base, and the junction held 11 bases outside the gene matches. Germline V gene sequence: CDR1 SGHDN, CDR2 FVKESK. The CDR3 contains 19 residues. The CDR3 loop is CASSPTSRGLAGNTGELFF. The CDR3 DNA follows: TGTGCCAGCAGCCCAACAAGTAGAGGACTAGCGGGGAACACCGGGGAGCTGTTTTTT. Full variable domain (rest looked up from reference TRBV14 and TRBJ2-2): EAGVTQFPSHSVIEKGQTVTLRCDPISGHDNLYWYRRVMGKEIKFLLHFVKESKQDESGMPNNRFLAERTGGTYSTLKVQPAELEDSGVYFCASSPTSRGLAGNTGELFFGEGSRLTVL.

The gene calls are TRBV19 and TRBJ2-2, with 8 bases fitting TRBD1. The germline V gene encodes CDR1 LNHDA and CDR2 SQIVND (reference sequence). The J segment lost 5 bases and the V segment lost 9 bases, leaving 17 bases of the junction unmatched. CDR3 length: 17 residues. This CDR3 reads CASERTWTGMETGELFF. For the CDR3, the DNA is TGTGCCAGCGAAAGGACTTGGACAGGGATGGAAACCGGGGAGCTGTTTTTT.

This sequence joins TRBV2 and TRBJ1-6; TRBD1 matches 8 bases. The CDR3 length is 16 residues. The junction had 9 bases not matched to a gene; V was cut back by 6 bases and J by 5 bases. CDR1 and CDR2 (germline): SNHLY, FYNNEI. The CDR3 here is CASSRGQVLNNSPLHF. CDR3 DNA: TGTGCCAGCAGCCGGGGACAGGTCCTTAATAATTCACCCCTCCACTTT. Based on the CDR3 plus reference TRBV2 and TRBJ1-6, the full variable domain is EPEVTQTPSHQVTQMGQEVILRCVPISNHLYFYWYRQILGQKVEFLVSFYNNEISEKSEIFDDQFSVERPDGSNFTLKIRSTKLEDSAMYFCASSRGQVLNNSPLHFGNGTRLTVT.

The chain is built from TRBV7-9 and TRBJ1-1; TRBD1 matches at 10 bases. Germline V lookup: CDR1 SEHNR, CDR2 FQNEAQ (reference sequence). Trimming at V came to 5 bases and at J to 3 bases, leaving 6 bases not matched to a gene. The CDR3 has 15 amino acids. CDR3 loop: CASSTGTGAYTEAFF. As DNA, the CDR3 is TGTGCCAGCAGCACTGGGACAGGGGCGTACACTGAAGCTTTCTTT.

The chain carries TRBV28 and TRBJ1-2; 7 nucleotides line up with TRBD1. V lost 1 base and J lost 9; bases outside the gene matches: 8. Germline CDR1 is MDHEN and CDR2 is SYDVKM. CDR3 length equals 14 residues. CDR3 protein: CASSLSQGKGSYTF. In DNA, the CDR3 is TGTGCCAGCAGTTTATCACAGGGGAAGGGTAGCTACACCTTC.

V and J are TRBV5-6 and TRBJ1-1; TRBD1 matches at 7 bases. After removal of 1 base from V and 11 bases from J, the junction contained 8 bases not matched to a gene. CDR1 is SGHDT and CDR2 is YYEEEE in the germline V gene. The CDR3 runs to 13 residues. This chain's CDR3 is CASSLTGAKEAFF. The CDR3 DNA sequence: TGTGCCAGCAGCTTGACAGGGGCAAAGGAGGCTTTCTTT.

The V and J genes are TRBV25-1 and TRBJ1-2; 8 bases align to TRBD1. Germline lookup yields CDR1 MGHDK and CDR2 SYGVNS. The CDR3 contains 14 residues. V gave up 3 bases and J gave up 6 bases; unmatched junction bases: 6. CDR3 sequence reads: CASSDAPTGDGYTF. The CDR3 DNA reads as TGTGCCAGCAGTGATGCCCCGACAGGGGATGGCTACACCTTC.

The chain employs TRBV7-6 and TRBJ2-3; D not certain. V was clipped by 6 bases and J by 4 bases, with 17 bases between them. The length of the CDR3 is 15 residues. The germline V gene has CDR1 SGHVS and CDR2 FNYEAQ. CDR3: CASRPHGDRADTQYF. CDR3 DNA sequence: TGTGCCAGCAGACCTCACGGAGACCGGGCAGATACGCAGTATTTT.

This rearrangement joins TRBV28 to TRBJ2-7, with D tentatively TRBD1 (6 bases). From germline, CDR1 is MDHEN and CDR2 SYDVKM. Trimming shortened V by 10 bases and J by 2 bases, and 15 bases separated the two germline ends. The CDR3 runs to 13 residues. The CDR3 here is CATRTDLTYEQYF. The CDR3 DNA reads as TGTGCCACCCGGACAGATTTAACCTACGAGCAGTACTTC.

The CDR3 DNA reads TGTGCCAGTAGTGTAACAGGGGGGAACGAGCAGTACTTC. Its translation: CASSVTGGNEQYF. The V gene is TRBV19, the J gene TRBJ2-7, with 8 positions matching TRBD1. Per germline, CDR1 LNHDA and CDR2 SQIVND (reference sequence). The CDR3 has 13 amino acids. Trimming took 5 bases from V and 5 from J; bases not matched to a gene: 5.

The chain uses TRBV9 and TRBJ1-4, with 7 positions matching TRBD1. The CDR3 runs 15 residues. J was trimmed by 4 bases and V by 4 bases; bases with no gene match: 7. CDR1 SGDLS and CDR2 YYNGEE come from the germline V gene. The CDR3 here is CASSPRDSYNEKLFF. For the CDR3, the DNA is TGTGCCAGCAGCCCCCGGGACAGCTATAATGAAAAACTGTTTTTT.